This TCR beta chain appears in the sequencing data of a study of lymphopenia after photon versus proton radiotherapy. Clones were sequenced by immunoSEQ multiplex PCR, and TCRdb holds only the in-frame ones, with some missing. The profile covers 150,000 to 200,000 clones, with 80% to 90% appearing a single time and about 4.7% taken by the ten largest. CDR3 length: 21 amino acids. Germline-derived CDR1 and CDR2 are SGHDN and FVKESK. With V trimmed by 3 bases and J by 4 bases, 17 bases remained unmatched. Worth noting for this clone: Its antigen is not known.

Study-wide results and limits: Larger post-nadir TCR diversity loss correlated inversely with survival in deceased patients. Under photons, naive T cells and diversity fell while effector/memory populations rose. After the lymphocyte nadir, photon-treated repertoires showed oligoclonal expansion, especially of CD8+ Temra cells. Authors raise, but do not show, better survival with proton therapy.

This clonotype was obtained from a man over 45 with gastric cancer. The chain uses TRBV14 and TRBJ2-1; 14 bases are a match to TRBD2. The sample here was peripheral blood, taken from a patient treated with photon-based radiotherapy. CDR3 DNA sequence: TGTGCCAGCAGCCAGGACCCGGGACTAGCGGGAGTTTCTCCTTTTTACAATGAGCAGTTCTTC. Encoded protein: CASSQDPGLAGVSPFYNEQFF.